This paragraph reports one TCR beta chain. Its antigen is not known. The source of the sample is a study of CD8 T cells in ankylosing spondylitis. Regarding the study as a whole: Peripheral blood samples showed relatively rare disease-linked clones, and these clones were CD8+.

TCRdb fed the 5' RACE reads into MiXCR, producing one record per CDR3 protein. Found here are 150,000 or so distinct CDR3 sequences, under 35% of them singletons; the top ten hold about 6.3%. The source is a male donor with ankylosing spondylitis. Sequenced: synovial fluid, either unsorted or a sorted T cell fraction (not recorded which).

The CDR3 sequence: CASSTSMGLQGYTF. The CDR3 DNA reads as TGTGCCAGCAGCACAAGCATGGGACTACAAGGCTACACCTTC. This chain uses TRBV12-3 or TRBV12-4 with TRBJ1-2; tentatively, D is TRBD1 (5 bases). The germline V and J ends were trimmed by 6 bases and 8 bases, with 19 bases remaining between them. This CDR3 is 14 amino acids long.